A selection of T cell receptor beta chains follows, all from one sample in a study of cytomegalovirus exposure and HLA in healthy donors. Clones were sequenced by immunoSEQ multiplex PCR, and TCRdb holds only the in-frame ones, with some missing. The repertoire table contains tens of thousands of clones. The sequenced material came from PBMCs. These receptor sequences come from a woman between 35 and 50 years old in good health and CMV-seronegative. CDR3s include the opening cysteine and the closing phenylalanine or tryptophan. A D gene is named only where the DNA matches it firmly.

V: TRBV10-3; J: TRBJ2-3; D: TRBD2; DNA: TGTGCCATCAATCCCAGAAGACTAGCGGGGGGGTATGCAGATACGCAGTATTTT; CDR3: CAINPRRLAGGYADTQYF
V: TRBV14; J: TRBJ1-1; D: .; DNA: TGTGCCAGCAGCCTCCAGACCAGAGGCACTGAAGCTTTCTTT; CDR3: CASSLQTRGTEAFF
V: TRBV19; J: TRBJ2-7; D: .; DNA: TGTGCCAGTAGTATACAGGGTGGCGCGCGGGAGCAGTACTTC; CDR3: CASSIQGGAREQYF
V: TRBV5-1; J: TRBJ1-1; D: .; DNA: TGCGCCAGCAGGGACACCGTGAACACTGAAGCTTTCTTT; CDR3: CASRDTVNTEAFF
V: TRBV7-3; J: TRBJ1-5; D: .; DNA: TGTGCCAGCAGCTTAACCGGGCGGGACCATCAGCCCCAGCATTTT; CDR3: CASSLTGRDHQPQHF
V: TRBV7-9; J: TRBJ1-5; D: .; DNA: TGTGCCAGCTCCAACGACTGGCCCCAGCATTTT; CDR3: CASSNDWPQHF
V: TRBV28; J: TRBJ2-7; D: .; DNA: TGTGCCAGCAGTTCGGACAACGAGCAGTACTTC; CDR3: CASSSDNEQYF
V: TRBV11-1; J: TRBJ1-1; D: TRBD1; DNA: TGTGCCAGCACCTTGACAGGGGGGACTGAAGCTTTCTTT; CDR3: CASTLTGGTEAFF
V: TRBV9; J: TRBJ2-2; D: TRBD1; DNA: TGTGCCAGCAGCGGGGGGGGGACAGGGGCGAGGGAGCTGTTTTTT; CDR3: CASSGGGTGARELFF
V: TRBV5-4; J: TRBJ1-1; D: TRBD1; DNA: TGTGCCAGCAGCTCTTCTTGGGGGACAGGGGGCTATAACACTGAAGCTTTCTTT; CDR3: CASSSSWGTGGYNTEAFF
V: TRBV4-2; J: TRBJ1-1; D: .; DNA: TGTGCCAGCAGCCAAGATCAGGGCAGGGAGAACACTGAAGCTTTCTTT; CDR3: CASSQDQGRENTEAFF
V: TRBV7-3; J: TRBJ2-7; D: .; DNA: TGTGCCAGCAGCCCCCAGCGGTACGAGCAGTACTTC; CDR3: CASSPQRYEQYF
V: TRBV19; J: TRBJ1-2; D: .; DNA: TGTGCCAGTAGGGAGTTGGGTCCTAACTATGGCTACACCTTC; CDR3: CASRELGPNYGYTF
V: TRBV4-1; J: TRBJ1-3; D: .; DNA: TGCGCCAGCAGCTTCCAAGGGGGTGGAAACACCATATATTTT; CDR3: CASSFQGGGNTIYF
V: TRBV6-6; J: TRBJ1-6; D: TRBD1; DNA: TGTGCCACTTCAGGACAGGGTGAAAATTCACCCCTCCACTTT; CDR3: CATSGQGENSPLHF
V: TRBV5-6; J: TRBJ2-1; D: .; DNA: TGTGCCAGCAGCTTCACGCCAGGGATTGACAATGAGCAGTTCTTC; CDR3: CASSFTPGIDNEQFF
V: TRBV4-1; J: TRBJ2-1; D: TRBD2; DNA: TGCGCCAGCAGCCGAAGGACTAGCGGGGGCGATGAGCAGTTCTTC; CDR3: CASSRRTSGGDEQFF
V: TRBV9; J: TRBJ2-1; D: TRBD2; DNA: TGTGCCAGCAGCCCCGTAAGGGAGGGAAATGAGCAGTTCTTC; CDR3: CASSPVREGNEQFF
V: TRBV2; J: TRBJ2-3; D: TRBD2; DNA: TGTGCCAGCAGCGCGGGACTAGCGGGCACAGATACGCAGTATTTT; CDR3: CASSAGLAGTDTQYF
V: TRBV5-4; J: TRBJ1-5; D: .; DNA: TGTGCCAGCAGCAAACCGAGGATTTGGGCGCCCGGCGGGGATCAGCCCCAGCATTTT; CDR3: CASSKPRIWAPGGDQPQHF
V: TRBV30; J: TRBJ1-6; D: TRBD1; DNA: TGTGCCTGGAGTGTACTTTCCAGGGGGCACCATAATTCACCCCTCCACTTT; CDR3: CAWSVLSRGHHNSPLHF
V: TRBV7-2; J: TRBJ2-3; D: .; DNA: TGTGCCAGCAGAACTCAGCGGGATACGCAGTATTTT; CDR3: CASRTQRDTQYF
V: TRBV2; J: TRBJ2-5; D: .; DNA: TGTGCCAGCAGGATTGACAGACACCAAGAGACCCAGTACTTC; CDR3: CASRIDRHQETQYF
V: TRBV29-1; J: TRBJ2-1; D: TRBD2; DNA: TGCAGCGTTGCTAGCGGGAGCCCCAATGAGCAGTTCTTC; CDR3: CSVASGSPNEQFF
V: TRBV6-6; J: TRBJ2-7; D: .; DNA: TGTGCCAGCATATCCTGGCGACACGAGCAGTACTTC; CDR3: CASISWRHEQYF
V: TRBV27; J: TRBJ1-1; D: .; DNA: TGTGCCAGCAGTTTGGGGAGCAACACTGAAGCTTTCTTT; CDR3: CASSLGSNTEAFF
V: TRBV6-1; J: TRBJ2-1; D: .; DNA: TGTGCCAGCAGCGCCGAACCGACAGCTCATGAGCAGTTCTTC; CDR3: CASSAEPTAHEQFF
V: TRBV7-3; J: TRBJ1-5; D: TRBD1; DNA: TGTGCCAGCAGAATTCCGGGACAGGGGACAGAGTATAGCAATCAGCCCCAGCATTTT; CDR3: CASRIPGQGTEYSNQPQHF
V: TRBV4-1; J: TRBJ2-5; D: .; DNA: TGCGCCAGCAGCCGGAAGAGCACCCAGGGGCTCGGGGAGACCCAGTACTTC; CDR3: CASSRKSTQGLGETQYF
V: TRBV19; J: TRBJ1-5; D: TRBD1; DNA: TGTGCCAGTAGTATTGGATCGGGACAGGGGTATCCCCGTTATAGCAATCAGCCCCAGCATTTT; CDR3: CASSIGSGQGYPRYSNQPQHF
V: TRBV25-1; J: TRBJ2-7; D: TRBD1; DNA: TGTGCCAGCAGTGACCCCGGGACAGCCTACGAGCAGTACTTC; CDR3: CASSDPGTAYEQYF
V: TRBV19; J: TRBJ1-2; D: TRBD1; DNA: TGTGCCAGTAGTATAGGCGGGACAGCAGGCGACTATGGCTACACCTTC; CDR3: CASSIGGTAGDYGYTF
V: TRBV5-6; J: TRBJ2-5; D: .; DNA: TGTGCCAGCAGCATGGGGGCAGGCCCCCTCAGAATCCAGTACTTC; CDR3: CASSMGAGPLRIQYF
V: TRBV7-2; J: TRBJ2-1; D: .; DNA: TGTGCCAGCAGCTTACCGGGGGGCCTAAATGAGCAGTTCTTC; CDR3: CASSLPGGLNEQFF
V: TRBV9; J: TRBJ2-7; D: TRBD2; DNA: TGTGCCAGCAGCCCCGGGGGGGGGAGCGCCTACGAGCAGTACTTC; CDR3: CASSPGGGSAYEQYF
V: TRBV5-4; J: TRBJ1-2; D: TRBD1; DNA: TGCGCCAGCAGCCTAAACTGGGGGACAGGGGGTGCGGGTGAAGGCTACACCTTC; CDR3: CASSLNWGTGGAGEGYTF
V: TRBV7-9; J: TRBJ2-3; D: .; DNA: TGTGCCAGCAGGGGGGGACAGATGGGTTCAGATACGCAGTATTTT; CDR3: CASRGGQMGSDTQYF
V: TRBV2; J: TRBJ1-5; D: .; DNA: TGTGCCAGCAGCGTGGACAGAGGCAATCAGCCCCAGCATTTT; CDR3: CASSVDRGNQPQHF